The 11 T cell receptor beta chains listed next were all sequenced from one sample in a study of shared clonotypes between healthy human individuals (TCRdb year 2020). Library construction relied on the immunoSEQ multiplex PCR assay. Drawn from immuneACCESS, this table holds only the in-frame rearrangements with V and J called that TCRdb kept. Clones are partly lost; checked studies trace under half to an unresolved V gene and leave the rest unexplained. The table for this sample lists 2 million to 3 million clones; around 90% of them were counted only once. Clones ranked in the top ten supply more than 0.12% of the sample. The sequenced sample consisted of naive CD4+ T cells sorted from blood. The cell subset or site label, read with the paper, signifies: CD45RA+ positively selected. These receptors originate from a man younger than 35 in good health.

Here the CDR3 DNA reads TGTGCCAGCAGGCTGGACAGTGAACGAACAGATACGCAGTATTTT. Protein sequence: CASRLDSERTDTQYF. The rearrangement links TRBV6-1 to TRBJ2-3; perhaps TRBD1 as D (6 bases). Looked up from germline, CDR1 is MNHNS and CDR2 is SASEGT. This CDR3 spans 15 amino acids. V was pared by 6 bases and J by 3 bases, with 16 bases between.

The chain has TRBV5-4 and TRBJ2-7, with TRBD2 matching 12 bases. V lost 4 bases and J lost 7; bases outside the gene matches: 9. The V gene's germline CDR1 is SGHNT and CDR2 YYREEE (reference sequence). This CDR3 spans 15 amino acids. CDR3 in amino acids: CASSTKTSGSLEQYF. As DNA, the CDR3 is TGTGCCAGCAGCACCAAGACTAGCGGGAGTTTAGAGCAGTACTTC.

The chain carries TRBV6-1 and TRBJ1-5; a possible D gene is TRBD1 (5 bases). This CDR3 is built from 14 residues. From germline, CDR1 is MNHNS and CDR2 SASEGT. V lost 2 bases to trimming and J lost 4 bases, with 9 bases between them. The CDR3 protein is CASSERQRNQPQHF. The CDR3 DNA follows: TGTGCCAGCAGTGAACGACAGAGAAATCAGCCCCAGCATTTT.

The V and J genes are TRBV6-1 and TRBJ2-5; TRBD1 matches at 9 bases. The CDR3 covers 14 residues. With V trimmed by 6 bases and J by 9 bases, 11 bases remained unmatched. Germline CDR1 and CDR2: MNHNS and SASEGT. DNA for the CDR3: TGTGCCAGCAGACCAGGGACAGGGCCAGGGGCCCAGTACTTC. This encodes CASRPGTGPGAQYF.

V gene TRBV15 combines with J gene TRBJ1-2, with 7 nucleotides matching TRBD1. Germline loops: CDR1 LNHNV, CDR2 YYDKDF (reference sequence). Unmatched junction bases numbered 7, after V lost 1 base and J lost 5 bases. This CDR3 is built from 15 residues. CDR3 residues: CATSRAGQEVYGYTF. The CDR3 region has the DNA TGTGCCACCAGCAGAGCCGGACAGGAGGTATATGGCTACACCTTC.

The chain employs TRBV2 and TRBJ2-7; 7 bases agree with TRBD2. The CDR3 loop spans 15 amino acids. Per the germline V gene, CDR1 is SNHLY and CDR2 is FYNNEI. V lost 8 bases, J lost 5 bases, and 15 bases stayed unmatched. The CDR3 DNA sequence: TGTGCCAGCGCCCCCGGGGGGAAGTCTACTCACGAGCAGTACTTC. Protein sequence: CASAPGGKSTHEQYF.

The rearrangement links TRBV11-2 to TRBJ2-5; no definite D call. Germline CDR1 SGHAT, CDR2 FQNNGV. There are 13 residues in the CDR3. Between the trimmed V and J ends, which lost 7 bases and 5 bases, there was a span of 14 bases. CDR3 sequence reads: CASTHPGGETQYF. For the CDR3, the DNA is TGTGCCAGCACCCATCCGGGTGGCGAGACCCAGTACTTC. The full variable domain, completed using reference TRBV11-2 and TRBJ2-5, is EAGVAQSPRYKIIEKRQSVAFWCNPISGHATLYWYQQILGQGPKLLIQFQNNGVVDDSQLPKDRFSAERLKGVDSTLKIQPAKLEDSAVYLCASTHPGGETQYFGPGTRLLVL.

Concerning this clone: The sample carries other DNA sequences with the same CDR3. V and J are TRBV5-6 and TRBJ2-3; a possible D gene is TRBD2 (6 bases). V was cut by 4 bases and J by 1 base, with 13 bases left in between. The CDR3 runs 15 residues. Per the germline V gene, CDR1 is SGHDT and CDR2 is YYEEEE. The CDR3 DNA is TGTGCCAGCAGCCTGTTTGGAGGGGGCACAGATACGCAGTATTTT. Amino acid sequence: CASSLFGGGTDTQYF.

This rearrangement joins TRBV29-1 to TRBJ1-1, with D maybe TRBD1 (5 bases). Deletions cut 4 bases from V and 6 bases from J, with 9 bases between. This CDR3 is 11 amino acids long. CDR1 is SQVTM and CDR2 is ANQGSEA in the germline V gene. The chain's CDR3 is CSVVSGAEAFF. The CDR3 nucleotides read TGCAGCGTTGTTTCGGGGGCTGAAGCTTTCTTT.

V usage is TRBV12-5 and J usage is TRBJ1-1; D perhaps matches TRBD1 (6 bases). The CDR3 sequence is 13 residues long. Germline CDR1 is LGHNT and CDR2 is FRNRAP. The V gene lost 7 bases and the J gene lost 5 bases, with 14 bases spanning the gap. The CDR3 region is CASAGGGRTEAFF. In DNA form, the CDR3 reads TGTGCTAGTGCTGGGGGGGGGCGAACTGAAGCTTTCTTT.

The V call is TRBV6-1, the J call TRBJ1-2; TRBD1 matches at 10 bases. The CDR3 has 16 amino acids. Trimming at V came to 1 base and at J to 4 bases, leaving 6 bases not matched to a gene. Germline CDR1 MNHNS, CDR2 SASEGT. The CDR3 loop is CASSEGPGTGAYGYTF. CDR3 coding DNA: TGTGCCAGCAGTGAAGGTCCCGGGACAGGGGCCTATGGCTACACCTTC.